Below are 8 T cell receptor beta chains sequenced from a single sample in a study of human T cells and chemical hapten exposure. Sample time point: patch test 3, about 24 weeks after DPC sensitization. Described treatment: therapeutic diphenylcyclopropenone sensitization with weekly scalp DPC. TCRdb re-called the RACE reads with MiXCR, one entry per CDR3 protein. Altogether roughly 71,000 distinct CDR3 sequences are present, roughly 11% being singletons, with the ten largest covering roughly 1.4%. The sequences come from whole blood, collected in connection with sensitization to the hapten diphenylcyclopropenone (DPC). These receptors came from a woman between 50 and 59 years old with alopecia areata. Some clones in this sample may be carry-over from other donors' samples.

This chain links TRBV3-1 with TRBJ2-4; D unresolved. V lost 0 bases and J 0 bases, leaving 12 bases between the germline ends. Per germline, CDR1 LGHDT and CDR2 YNNKEL (reference sequence). CDR3 length: 17 residues. The DNA for the CDR3 is TGTGCCAGCAGCCAAGATCTAAGGGCGGCAGCCAAAAACATTCAGTACTTC. Its translation: CASSQDLRAAAKNIQYF. The whole variable domain, remainder taken from reference TRBV3-1 and TRBJ2-4, is DTAVSQTPKYLVTQMGNDKSIKCEQNLGHDTMYWYKQDSKKFLKIMFSYNNKELIINETVPNRFSPKSPDKAHLNLHINSLELGDSAVYFCASSQDLRAAAKNIQYFGAGTRLSVL.

This clonotype was detected only a few times. V usage is TRBV12-3 or TRBV12-4 and J usage is TRBJ1-5; TRBD1 matches at 7 bases. V shed 5 bases, J shed 4 bases, and the junction held 11 bases outside the gene matches. The CDR3 spans 16 residues. The CDR3 nucleotides are TGTGCCAGCAGTGGGGGACAGACCGAACTAAATCAGCCCCAGCATTTT. Encoded protein: CASSGGQTELNQPQHF.

The chain has TRBV7-2 and TRBJ2-5; 10 bases agree with TRBD2. The V gene end was trimmed by 5 bases and the J gene end by 3 bases; junction bases not matched to a gene: 9. The CDR3 contains 16 residues. CDR1 SGHTA and CDR2 FQGNSA come from the germline V gene. CDR3 nucleotides: TGTGCCAGCAGCCGTCTGGGAACTAGCGGGAAAGAGACCCAGTACTTC. Translating gives CASSRLGTSGKETQYF.

The rearrangement uses TRBV28 and TRBJ2-7, with no clear D. The CDR3 extends over 13 amino acids. From germline, CDR1 is MDHEN and CDR2 SYDVKM. The V end lost 5 bases, the J end lost 6 bases, and 14 bases lay between the germline ends. The CDR3 is CASSPPTWGEQYF. CDR3 nucleotide sequence: TGTGCCAGCAGTCCCCCCACGTGGGGCGAGCAGTACTTC.

This clonotype appeared a few times. The genes are TRBV3-1 and TRBJ2-5; D unclear. The V and J ends lost 0 bases and 5 bases respectively, with 10 bases between them. This CDR3 has 14 residues. Germline V CDR1 and CDR2: LGHDT, YNNKEL (reference sequence). CDR3 in amino acids: CASSQDVRPETQYF. The CDR3 nucleotides read TGTGCCAGCAGCCAAGACGTCAGGCCCGAGACCCAGTACTTC.

The sample holds many counts of this clonotype. At one end the junction does not follow the germline gene, possibly because of a read error. The chain joins TRBV11-1 to TRBJ2-1; no reliable D call. This CDR3 spans 12 amino acids. Germline-derived CDR1 and CDR2 are SGHAT and FQDESV (reference sequence). The CDR3 reads CASSLEGNEQSF. The CDR3 DNA is TGTGCCAGCAGCTTAGAGGGCAATGAGCAGTCCTTC.

V usage is TRBV28 and J usage is TRBJ1-2; 10 nucleotides line up with TRBD1. The CDR3 sequence is 16 residues long. Germline assignment: CDR1 MDHEN and CDR2 SYDVKM. The trim removed 5 bases at V and 5 bases at J, leaving 11 bases unmatched. Here the CDR3 DNA reads TGTGCCAGCAGTACTATTCCGGGACAGGGGTATTATGGCTACACCTTC. Translating it yields CASSTIPGQGYYGYTF.

The table lists this clonotype with many counts. The chain uses TRBV11-2 and TRBJ2-7, with 7 bases aligning to TRBD1. Germline V CDR1 and CDR2: SGHAT, FQNNGV. V gave up 2 bases and J gave up 6 bases; unmatched junction bases: 10. The CDR3 spans 15 residues. The CDR3 spells CASSLKLQGTTEQYF. For the CDR3, the DNA is TGTGCCAGCAGCTTAAAATTACAGGGGACCACCGAGCAGTACTTC.